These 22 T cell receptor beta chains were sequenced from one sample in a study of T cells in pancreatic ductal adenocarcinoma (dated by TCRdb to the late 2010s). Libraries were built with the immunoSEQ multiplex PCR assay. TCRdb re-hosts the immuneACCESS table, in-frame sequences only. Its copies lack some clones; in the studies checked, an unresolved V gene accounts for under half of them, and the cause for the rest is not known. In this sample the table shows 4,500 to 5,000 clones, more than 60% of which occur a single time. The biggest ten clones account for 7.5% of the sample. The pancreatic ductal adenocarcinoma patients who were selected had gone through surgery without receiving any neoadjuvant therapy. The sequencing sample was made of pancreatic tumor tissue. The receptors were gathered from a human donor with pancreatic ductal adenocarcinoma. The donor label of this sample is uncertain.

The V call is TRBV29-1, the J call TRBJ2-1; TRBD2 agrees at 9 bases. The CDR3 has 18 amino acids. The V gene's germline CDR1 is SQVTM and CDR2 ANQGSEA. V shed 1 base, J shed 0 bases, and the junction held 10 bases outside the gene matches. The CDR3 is CSVEGLAVTWSSYNEQFF. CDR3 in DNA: TGCAGCGTTGAAGGACTAGCGGTAACATGGAGCTCCTACAATGAGCAGTTCTTC.

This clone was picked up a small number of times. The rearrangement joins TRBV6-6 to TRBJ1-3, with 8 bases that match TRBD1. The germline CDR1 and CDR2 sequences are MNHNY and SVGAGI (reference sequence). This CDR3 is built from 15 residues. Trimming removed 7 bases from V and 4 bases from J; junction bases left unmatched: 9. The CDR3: CASTRGQGRGNTIYF. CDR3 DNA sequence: TGTGCCAGCACCCGTGGACAGGGAAGGGGAAACACCATATATTTT.

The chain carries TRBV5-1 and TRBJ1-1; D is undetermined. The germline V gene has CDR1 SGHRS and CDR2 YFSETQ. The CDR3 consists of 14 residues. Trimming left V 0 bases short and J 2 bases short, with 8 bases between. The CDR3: CASSLAVGNTEAFF. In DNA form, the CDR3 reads TGCGCCAGCAGCTTGGCCGTAGGAAACACTGAAGCTTTCTTT.

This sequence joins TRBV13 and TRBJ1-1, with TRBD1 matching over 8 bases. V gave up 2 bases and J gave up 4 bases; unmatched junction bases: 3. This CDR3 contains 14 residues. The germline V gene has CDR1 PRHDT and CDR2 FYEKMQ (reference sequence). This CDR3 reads CASSLTGGGTEAFF. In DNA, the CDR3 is TGTGCCAGCAGCTTAACAGGGGGAGGCACTGAAGCTTTCTTT.

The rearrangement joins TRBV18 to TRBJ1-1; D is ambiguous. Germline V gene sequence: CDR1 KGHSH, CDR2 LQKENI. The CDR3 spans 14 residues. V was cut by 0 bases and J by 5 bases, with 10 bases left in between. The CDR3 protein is CASSPPVARTEAFF. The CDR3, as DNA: TGTGCCAGCTCACCACCGGTGGCAAGGACTGAAGCTTTCTTT.

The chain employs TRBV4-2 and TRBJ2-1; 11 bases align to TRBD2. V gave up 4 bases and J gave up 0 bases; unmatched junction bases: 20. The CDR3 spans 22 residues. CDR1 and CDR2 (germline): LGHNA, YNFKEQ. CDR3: CASSPTPLGLAGGFSSYNEQFF. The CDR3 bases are TGTGCCAGCAGCCCGACGCCGCTAGGGCTAGCGGGAGGCTTCAGCTCCTACAATGAGCAGTTCTTC.

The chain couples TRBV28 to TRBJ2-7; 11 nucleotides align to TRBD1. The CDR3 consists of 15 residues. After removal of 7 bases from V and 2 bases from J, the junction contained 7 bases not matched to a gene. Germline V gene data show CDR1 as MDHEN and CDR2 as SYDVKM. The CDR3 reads CASTSSGQGAYEQYF. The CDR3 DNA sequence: TGTGCCAGCACAAGCTCGGGACAGGGGGCCTACGAGCAGTACTTC.

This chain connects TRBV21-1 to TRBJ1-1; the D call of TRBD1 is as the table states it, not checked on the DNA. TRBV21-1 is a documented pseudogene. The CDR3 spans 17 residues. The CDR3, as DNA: TGTGCCAGCAGCAAAGTCGCAGGGGGCCCTTGGGGTACTGAAGCTTTCTTT. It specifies CASSKVAGGPWGTEAFF.

CDR3 in DNA: TGTGCCAGCAGCTTATCGGGGGGCTCCTACAATGAGCAGTTCTTC. Encoded protein: CASSLSGGSYNEQFF. V is TRBV7-9 and J is TRBJ2-1, with 7 bases lining up with TRBD2. From germline, CDR1 is SEHNR and CDR2 FQNEAQ (reference sequence). V lost 2 bases, J lost 0 bases, and 1 base stayed unmatched. The CDR3 is 15 residues long.

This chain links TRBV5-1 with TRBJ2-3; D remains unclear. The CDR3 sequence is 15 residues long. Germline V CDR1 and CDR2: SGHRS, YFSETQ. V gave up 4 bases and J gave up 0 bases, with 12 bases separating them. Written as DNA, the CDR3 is TGCGCCAGCAGCCAGACCCCACCAAGCACAGATACGCAGTATTTT. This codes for CASSQTPPSTDTQYF.

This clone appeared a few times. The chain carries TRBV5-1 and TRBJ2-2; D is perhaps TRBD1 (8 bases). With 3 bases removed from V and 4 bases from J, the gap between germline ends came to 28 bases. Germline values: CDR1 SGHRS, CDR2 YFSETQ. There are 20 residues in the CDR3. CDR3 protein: CASSSEGGATGTGSTGELFF. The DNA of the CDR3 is TGCGCCAGCAGCTCCGAGGGGGGGGCAACCGGGACAGGTTCCACCGGGGAGCTGTTTTTT.

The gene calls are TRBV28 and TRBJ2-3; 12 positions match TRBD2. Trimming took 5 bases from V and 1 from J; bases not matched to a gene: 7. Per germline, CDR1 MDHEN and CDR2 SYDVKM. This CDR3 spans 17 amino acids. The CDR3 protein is CASSLLAGGPGTDTQYF. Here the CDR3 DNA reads TGTGCCAGCAGTCTGCTAGCGGGAGGGCCGGGCACAGATACGCAGTATTTT. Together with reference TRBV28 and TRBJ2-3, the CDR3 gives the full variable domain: DVKVTQSSRYLVKRTGEKVFLECVQDMDHENMFWYRQDPGLGLRLIYFSYDVKMKEKGDIPEGYSVSREKKERFSLILESASTNQTSMYLCASSLLAGGPGTDTQYFGPGTRLTVL.

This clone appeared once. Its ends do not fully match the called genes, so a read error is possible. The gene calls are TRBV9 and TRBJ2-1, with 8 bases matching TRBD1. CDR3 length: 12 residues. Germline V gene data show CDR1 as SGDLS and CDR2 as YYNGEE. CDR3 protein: CASSSDRGPTIF. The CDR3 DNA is TGTGCCAGCAGCTCCGACAGGGGACCCACGATCTTC.

CDR3 loop: CASSWSGTNEKLFF. CDR3 DNA sequence: TGTGCCAGCAGCTGGTCGGGGACTAATGAAAAACTGTTTTTT. V and J are TRBV7-9 and TRBJ1-4, with unresolved D. V was cut by 4 bases and J by 2 bases, with 8 bases left in between. The germline CDR1 and CDR2 sequences are SEHNR and FQNEAQ (reference sequence). This CDR3 is built from 14 residues.

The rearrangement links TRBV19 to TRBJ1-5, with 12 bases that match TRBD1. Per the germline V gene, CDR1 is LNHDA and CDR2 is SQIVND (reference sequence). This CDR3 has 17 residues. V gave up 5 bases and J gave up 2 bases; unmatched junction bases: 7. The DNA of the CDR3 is TGTGCCAGTAGTTCCGGGACAGGGGGCTGGGGCAATCAGCCCCAGCATTTT. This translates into CASSSGTGGWGNQPQHF.

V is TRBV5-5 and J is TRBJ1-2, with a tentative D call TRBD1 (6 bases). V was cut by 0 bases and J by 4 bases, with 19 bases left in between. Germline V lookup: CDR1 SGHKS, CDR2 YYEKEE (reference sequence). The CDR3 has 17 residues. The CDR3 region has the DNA TGTGCCAGCAGCTTGGCCGTGGGCCAGGGGCGAATCTATGGCTACACCTTC. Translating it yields CASSLAVGQGRIYGYTF.

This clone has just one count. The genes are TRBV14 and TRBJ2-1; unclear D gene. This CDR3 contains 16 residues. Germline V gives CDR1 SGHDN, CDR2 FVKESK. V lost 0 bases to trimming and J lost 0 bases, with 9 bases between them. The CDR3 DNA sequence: TGTGCCAGCAGCCAAGATCTGACCTTCTCCTACAATGAGCAGTTCTTC. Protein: CASSQDLTFSYNEQFF.

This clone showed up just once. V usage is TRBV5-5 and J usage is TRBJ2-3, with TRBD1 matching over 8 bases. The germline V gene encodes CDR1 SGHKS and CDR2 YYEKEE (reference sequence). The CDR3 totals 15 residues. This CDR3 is CDTWGQGASTDTQYF. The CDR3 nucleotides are TGTGACACCTGGGGGCAGGGGGCTAGCACAGATACGCAGTATTTT. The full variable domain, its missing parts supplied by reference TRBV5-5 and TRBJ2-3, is DAGVTQSPTHLIKTRGQQVTLRCSPISGHKSVSWYQQVLGQGPQFIFQYYEKEERGRGNFPDRFSARQFPNYSSELNVNALLLGDSALYLCDTWGQGASTDTQYFGPGTRLTVL.

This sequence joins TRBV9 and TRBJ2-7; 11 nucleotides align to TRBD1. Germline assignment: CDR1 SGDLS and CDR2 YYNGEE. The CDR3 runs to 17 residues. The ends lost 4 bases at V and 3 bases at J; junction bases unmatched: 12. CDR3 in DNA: TGTGCCAGCAGCCAGCTCCCCGGGACAGGGGGGGTCTACGAGCAGTACTTC. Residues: CASSQLPGTGGVYEQYF.

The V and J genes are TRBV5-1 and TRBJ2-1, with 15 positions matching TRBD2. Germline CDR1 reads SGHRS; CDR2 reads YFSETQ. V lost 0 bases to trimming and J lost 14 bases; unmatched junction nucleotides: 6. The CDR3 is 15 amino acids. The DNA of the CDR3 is TGCGCCAGCAGCTTGGACCCAGGACTAGCGGGAGGGGAGTTCTTC. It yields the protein CASSLDPGLAGGEFF.

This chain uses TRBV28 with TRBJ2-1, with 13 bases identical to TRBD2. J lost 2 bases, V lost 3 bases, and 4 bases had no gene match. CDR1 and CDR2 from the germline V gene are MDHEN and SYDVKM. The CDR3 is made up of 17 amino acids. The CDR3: CASSFLGTSGAYNEQFF. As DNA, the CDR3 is TGTGCCAGCAGTTTCCTGGGGACTAGCGGGGCCTACAATGAGCAGTTCTTC.

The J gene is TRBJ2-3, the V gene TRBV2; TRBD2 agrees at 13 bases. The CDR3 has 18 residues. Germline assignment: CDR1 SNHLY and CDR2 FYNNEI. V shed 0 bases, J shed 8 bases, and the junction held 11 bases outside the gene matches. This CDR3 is CASSEARETSGGPLTQYF. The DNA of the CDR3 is TGTGCCAGCAGTGAAGCGCGGGAGACTAGCGGGGGGCCGCTTACGCAGTATTTT.